Listed below are T cell receptor beta chains from one sample, sequenced in a study of T cells after yellow fever vaccination. TCRdb re-derived calls from the 5' RACE reads in MiXCR, one entry per CDR3 protein. Here the sample spans more than 300,000 distinct CDR3 sequences, approximately 12% being singletons. This sample comprised CD4+ T cells sorted from PBMCs, obtained 45 days after the yellow fever booster vaccination. These TCRs come from a man between 18 and 29 years old who received the YFV17D yellow fever vaccine. The conserved cysteine and the conserved F or W are not part of the CDR3 here.

J gene,V gene,CDR3 protein
TRBJ2-2,TRBV5-4,ASSLSGSPNTGELF
TRBJ1-3,TRBV5-1,ASSLAPNRVRSSGNTIY
TRBJ2-2,TRBV7-9,ASTSGGGELF
TRBJ1-5,TRBV20-1,SAVSGTTNQPQH
TRBJ1-4,TRBV5-1,ASSLDSPNEKLF
TRBJ1-5,TRBV18,ASSHDRAQGGNQPQH
TRBJ1-1,TRBV11-2,ASGRGRETEAF
TRBJ2-5,TRBV10-3,AIRSGTSEETQY
TRBJ2-7,TRBV18,ASSPGLAETYEQY
TRBJ2-5,TRBV5-1,ASSLAARRIYQETQY
TRBJ2-3,TRBV20-1,SAKALSGSTDTQY
TRBJ1-1,TRBV5-1,ASRSGGGEASEAF
TRBJ2-5,TRBV18,ASSPTAGDYQETQY
TRBJ2-3,TRBV7-3,ASSVTSGSADTQY
TRBJ2-5,TRBV3-1,ASSQESGGAFETQY
TRBJ2-4,TRBV3-1,ASSQDWYRVNAKNIQY
TRBJ2-5,TRBV11-2,ASNVDREETQY
TRBJ1-6,TRBV7-2,ASSSGSIYYNSPLH
TRBJ2-2,TRBV4-1,ASSLQYYSGGTGELF
TRBJ2-2,TRBV24-1,ATSEAGNSNTGELF
TRBJ1-1,TRBV18,ASSPFPTIHGTEAF
TRBJ1-6,TRBV7-6,ASSLETQSSYNSPLH
TRBJ1-2,TRBV28,ASSLGTNWRGYT
TRBJ2-1,TRBV5-4,ASSLPGGDYNEQF
TRBJ2-3,TRBV20-1,SARDLLSGPDTQY
TRBJ2-1,TRBV5-1,ASSSWGSGGAADEQF
TRBJ2-5,TRBV11-2,ASSPQLEKTQY
TRBJ2-7,TRBV7-2,ASRRRAVGSYEQY
TRBJ2-3,TRBV9,ASSDLGTASTDTQY
TRBJ1-1,TRBV20-1,SARVVPNTEAF
TRBJ1-5,TRBV19,ASSIGQGRPQH
TRBJ1-1,TRBV7-9,ATMGQVNTEAF
TRBJ1-5,TRBV27,ASSFTGYGQPQH
TRBJ2-6,TRBV10-1,ASSRASSGANVLT
TRBJ2-1,TRBV7-9,ASSSLYGGDRNEQF
TRBJ2-1,TRBV7-9,ASSWTGATSGEQF
TRBJ2-3,TRBV5-1,ASSSSVSTDTQY
TRBJ2-2,TRBV6-5,ASSYYPQGVDTGELF
TRBJ1-2,TRBV11-2,ASSLAPNYGYT
TRBJ2-1,TRBV3-1,ASSQLNRAGQF
TRBJ2-7,TRBV10-3,AISALAGSGSYEQY
TRBJ1-3,TRBV7-9,ASSSRSGTGNTIY
TRBJ2-5,TRBV12-5,AKSSGPGLAGAGETQY
TRBJ2-7,TRBV7-3,ASSLSAGVGEQY
TRBJ2-7,TRBV6-2/TRBV6-3,ASRQPGTGSYEQY
TRBJ1-1,TRBV12-3/TRBV12-4,ASSGSTGWNTEAF
TRBJ1-2,TRBV29-1,SVEEQGGGYT
TRBJ2-7,TRBV7-2,ASSNQGTGGGEQY
TRBJ2-2,TRBV5-4,ASSLAGKTGELF
TRBJ2-7,TRBV4-1,ASSQAPTTLEREQY
TRBJ1-2,TRBV4-2,ASSQGSDYGYT
TRBJ2-1,TRBV7-3,ASSLTGGHYNEQF
TRBJ2-1,TRBV5-1,ASSPLVAGSPNEQF
TRBJ1-1,TRBV6-2/TRBV6-3,ASSSRDSLMNTEAF
TRBJ2-6,TRBV19,ASSAGAGANVLT
TRBJ2-5,TRBV10-3,AISDVGVEQETQY
TRBJ2-7,TRBV9,ASSRDRYEQY
TRBJ2-3,TRBV5-1,ASSFGTGEDTQY
TRBJ1-1,TRBV9,ASNEHPLNTEAF